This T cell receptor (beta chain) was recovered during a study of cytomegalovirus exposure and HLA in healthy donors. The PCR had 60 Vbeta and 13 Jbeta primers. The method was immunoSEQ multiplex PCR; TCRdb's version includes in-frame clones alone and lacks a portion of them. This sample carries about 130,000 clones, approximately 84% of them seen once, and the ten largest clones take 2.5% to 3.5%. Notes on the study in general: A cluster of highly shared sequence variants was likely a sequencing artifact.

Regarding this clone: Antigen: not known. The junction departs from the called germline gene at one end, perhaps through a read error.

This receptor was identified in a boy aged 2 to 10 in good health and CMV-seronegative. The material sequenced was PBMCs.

CDR3 amino acids: CSSSFGQPRETQYF. In DNA form, the CDR3 reads TGTTCCAGCAGCTTCGGACAGCCAAGGGAGACCCAGTACTTC. The V and J genes are TRBV7-9 and TRBJ2-5; tentatively, D is TRBD1 (6 bases). The germline gives CDR1 SEHNR, CDR2 FQNEAQ (reference sequence). The CDR3 is 14 residues long.